This is a list of T cell receptor beta chains from one sample in a study of blood T cell repertoires in COVID-19. TCRdb's table, derived via immunoSEQ multiplex PCR, lists solely in-frame clones and lacks some. The table lists approximately 280,000 clones, around nine tenths of them singletons. Source material: peripheral blood. These receptors all stem from a man aged 35 to 55 with acute or convalescent COVID-19. The CDR3 runs from the conserved cysteine through the conserved F or W. The D gene is left open where the match is weak. Not every row has a clone size; where given, it reads once, few, many or a size class.

d_call	j_call	v_call	clone_size	cdr3_nt	cdr3_aa
TRBD2	TRBJ2-1	TRBV5-1	NA	TGCGCCAGCAGCCCTAGCGGGGGGGAGGGCAATGAGCAGTTCTTC	CASSPSGGEGNEQFF
NA	TRBJ2-7	TRBV6-5	NA	TGTGCCAGCAATCCCAGGGGTTTCTACGAGCAGTACTTC	CASNPRGFYEQYF
NA	TRBJ1-2	TRBV11-1	once	TGTGCCAGCAGCGGGAGGGACGGAGACTATGGCTACACCTTC	CASSGRDGDYGYTF
NA	TRBJ1-3	TRBV6-4	NA	TGTGCCAGCAGTGAACAGCCCTTCTCTGGAAACACCATATATTTT	CASSEQPFSGNTIYF
NA	TRBJ2-7	TRBV7-7	NA	TGTGCCAGCAGTCTCAATACAGGGCAACAGCAGTACTTC	CASSLNTGQQQYF
TRBD1	TRBJ1-4	TRBV10-3	once	TGTGCCATCGGCAGGGGGGATGAAAAACTGTTTTTT	CAIGRGDEKLFF
NA	TRBJ2-1	TRBV7-9	NA	TGTGCCAGCAGCTTAAGGGACTTCCAAGAGTTCTTC	CASSLRDFQEFF
NA	TRBJ2-7	TRBV13	many	TGTGCCAGCAGCTTTATGAGGCAGAGCTCCTACGAGCAGTACTTC	CASSFMRQSSYEQYF
NA	TRBJ1-2	TRBV19	NA	TGTGCCAGTAGTCTCCCGACAATGTCGACGCAGGCAAATGGCTACACCTTC	CASSLPTMSTQANGYTF
TRBD2	TRBJ2-3	TRBV7-6	NA	TGTGCCAGCAGCCCTGCGGGACTAGCAGCGGATACGCAGTATTTT	CASSPAGLAADTQYF
NA	TRBJ1-5	TRBV19	NA	TGTGCCAGTAGTATTGCCAGGGATTATCAGCCCCAGCATTTT	CASSIARDYQPQHF
NA	TRBJ1-5	TRBV19	NA	TGTGCCAGTAGTCCCAGCGGCCAGCCTTATCAGCCCCAGCATTTT	CASSPSGQPYQPQHF
TRBD1	TRBJ2-2	TRBV10-1	once	TGCGCCAGCAGTGGAAGTCCGGGACAGGGAAACACCGGGGAGCTGTTTTTT	CASSGSPGQGNTGELFF
TRBD2	TRBJ2-3	TRBV19	NA	TGTGCCAGTAGTTTACTAGCGGGGAACACAGATACGCAGTATTTT	CASSLLAGNTDTQYF
TRBD1	TRBJ1-1	TRBV10-2	NA	TGCGCCACCAACAGGGGGACTGAAGCTTTCTTT	CATNRGTEAFF
NA	TRBJ2-7	TRBV21-1	NA	TGTGCCGGATTAGCGCGGGAGCAGTACTTC	CAGLAREQYF
TRBD2	TRBJ2-1	TRBV7-2	NA	TGTGCCAGCAGCTTATCGACTAGCGGGGGGTTTTGGGAGCAGTTCTTC	CASSLSTSGGFWEQFF
TRBD1	TRBJ1-2	TRBV27	NA	TGTGCCAGCAGTTCTAAGCCTGCGAACAGGGGTAGCGCCTATGGCTACACCTTC	CASSSKPANRGSAYGYTF
TRBD1	TRBJ1-2	TRBV28	once	TGTGCCAGCAGTACCACAGGGGGCGGTGGCTACACCTTC	CASSTTGGGGYTF
TRBD1	TRBJ1-2	TRBV2	NA	TGTGCCAGCAGTACCGGGACAGGGAGCTATGGCTACACCTTC	CASSTGTGSYGYTF
TRBD1	TRBJ1-1	TRBV5-5	NA	TGTGCCAGCAGCCTACGCCCGAACAGGGGGAACACTGAAGCTTTCTTT	CASSLRPNRGNTEAFF
TRBD2	TRBJ2-3	TRBV14	NA	TGTGCCAGCAGCCCCGGGACTAGCGGGGAACCGAGAGATACGCAGTATTTT	CASSPGTSGEPRDTQYF
NA	TRBJ2-7	TRBV19	NA	TGTGCCAGTAGTGACACCGGGACACCCCTAAGTGGGCAGTACTTC	CASSDTGTPLSGQYF
TRBD1	TRBJ1-1	TRBV11-1	NA	TGTGCCAGCAGCCTTACAGGGGATGGGACTGAAGCTTTCTTT	CASSLTGDGTEAFF
NA	TRBJ2-4	TRBV29-1	NA	TGCAGCGCCCAAGGGGGAGAGGGTATCCCTAAAAACATTCAGTACTTC	CSAQGGEGIPKNIQYF
TRBD1	TRBJ2-2	TRBV19	NA	TGTGCCAGCAGGGGGTTAAAGAACACCGGGGAGCTGTTTTTT	CASRGLKNTGELFF
TRBD2	TRBJ2-1	TRBV5-1	NA	TGCGCCAGCAGCCCGCGGGGGTACCCAAACAATGAGCAGTTCTTC	CASSPRGYPNNEQFF
NA	TRBJ1-2	TRBV18	NA	TGTGCCAGCTCACCAATGGCAGGGGAAGGCTACACCTTC	CASSPMAGEGYTF
NA	TRBJ2-7	TRBV28	once	TGTGCCAGCAGTCCCCCAGGGCGGGGAAGAGATAGAGAGCAGTACTTC	CASSPPGRGRDREQYF
TRBD1	TRBJ1-2	TRBV19	NA	TGTGCCAGTACCCCGACAGGGAGGAATGGCTACACCTTC	CASTPTGRNGYTF
NA	TRBJ2-3	TRBV9	few	TGTGCCAGCAGTAGAATGAGAAGCACAGATACGCAGTATTTT	CASSRMRSTDTQYF
NA	TRBJ1-4	TRBV7-9	once	TGTGCCAGCAGCTTAGAACAGATTAATGAAAAACTGTTTTTT	CASSLEQINEKLFF
NA	TRBJ1-2	TRBV5-3	few	TGTGCCAGAAGCTTAAAAGCCCTCACCCCCCAGGGAGGAGACTATGGCTACACCTTC	CARSLKALTPQGGDYGYTF
TRBD2	TRBJ2-3	TRBV11-2	NA	TGTGCCAGCACCATGGGGACTAGCGGGGGGAGAACAGATACGCAGTATTTT	CASTMGTSGGRTDTQYF
NA	TRBJ1-6	TRBV7-9	NA	TGTGCCAGCAGCTTAGGGAGGCCCAATTCACCCCTCCACTTT	CASSLGRPNSPLHF
TRBD2	TRBJ2-1	TRBV5-4	NA	TGTGCCAGCAGCTTGAATCGTCCGGGGGGGAATGAGCAGTTCTTC	CASSLNRPGGNEQFF
NA	TRBJ1-6	TRBV3-1/TRBV3-2	NA	TGTGCCAGCAGCCAAAGCAGGGTGAAGGGCGCACCCCTCCACTTT	CASSQSRVKGAPLHF
TRBD1	TRBJ2-2	TRBV7-8	NA	TGTGCCAGCAGCCTGGGACAGGGACCGAACACCGGGGAGCTGTTTTTT	CASSLGQGPNTGELFF
TRBD1	TRBJ1-2	TRBV6-5	NA	TGTGCCAGCAGCCCGGACAGGGTTGTTTCCTCCACCTTC	CASSPDRVVSSTF
NA	TRBJ2-6	TRBV2	NA	TGTGCCAGCAGATCACAGTTGGGTGGGGCCAACGTCCTGACTTTC	CASRSQLGGANVLTF
NA	TRBJ1-2	TRBV9	NA	TGTGCCAGCAGCGTAGTTGGAGGAGCTTATGGCTACACCTTC	CASSVVGGAYGYTF
NA	TRBJ1-1	TRBV6-2/TRBV6-3	NA	TGTGCCAGCAGTTACGAGACGCTGGGAGCCACTGAAGCTTTCTTT	CASSYETLGATEAFF
NA	TRBJ2-3	TRBV4-1	once	TGCGCCAGCAGCCCGCGTCAGGGCGATACGCAGTATTTT	CASSPRQGDTQYF
TRBD1	TRBJ2-1	TRBV7-3	once	TGTGCCAGCAGCCGGGACAGCAGCTCCTACAATGAGCAGTTCTTC	CASSRDSSSYNEQFF
NA	TRBJ1-4	TRBV4-2	NA	TGTGCCAGCAGCCAAGGGGCTCAGCCTTCTAATGAAAAACTGTTTTTT	CASSQGAQPSNEKLFF
NA	TRBJ1-1	TRBV10-3	NA	TGTGCCATCAAACGTTCAGAGGGGGTCACTGAAGCTTTCTTT	CAIKRSEGVTEAFF
NA	TRBJ2-3	TRBV18	NA	TGTGCCAGCTCACCCCCCCTGTATAGCACAGATACGCAGTATTTT	CASSPPLYSTDTQYF
TRBD1	TRBJ1-1	TRBV5-1	NA	TGCGCCAGCAGCTTGGGGACAGGCGTCACAGGTTTCTTT	CASSLGTGVTGFF
TRBD2	TRBJ2-7	TRBV5-1	NA	TGCGCCAGCAGTCCCGGACTAGCGGGACCCTACGAGCAGTACTTC	CASSPGLAGPYEQYF
TRBD2	TRBJ2-1	TRBV4-1	NA	TGCGCCAGCAGCCAAGATCAGGGCGGGGGATCTGAGCAGTTCTTC	CASSQDQGGGSEQFF
TRBD1	TRBJ1-2	TRBV7-9	once	TGTGCCAGCAGCTTATTCCCTCCGAGACAGGGAGGTAACTATGGCTACACCTTC	CASSLFPPRQGGNYGYTF
TRBD1	TRBJ1-2	TRBV2	NA	TGTGCCAGCAGCCGGGACAGGGGAAATCTTGGAGGCTACACCTTC	CASSRDRGNLGGYTF